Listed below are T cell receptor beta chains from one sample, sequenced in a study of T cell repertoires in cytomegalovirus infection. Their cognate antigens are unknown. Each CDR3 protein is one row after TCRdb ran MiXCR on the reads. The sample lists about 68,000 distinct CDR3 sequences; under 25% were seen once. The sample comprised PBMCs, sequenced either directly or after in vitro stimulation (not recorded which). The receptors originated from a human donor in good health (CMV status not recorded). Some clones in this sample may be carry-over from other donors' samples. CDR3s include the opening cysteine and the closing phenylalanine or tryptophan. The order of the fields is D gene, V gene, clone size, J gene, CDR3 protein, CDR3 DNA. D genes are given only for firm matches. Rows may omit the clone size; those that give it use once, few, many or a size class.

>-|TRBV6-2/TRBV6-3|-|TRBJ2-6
CASSSSANVLTF
TGTGCCAGCAGTTCATCGGCCAACGTCCTGACTTTC
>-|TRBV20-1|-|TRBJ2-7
CSARADGRSYEQYF
TGCAGTGCTAGAGCCGACGGTCGCTCCTACGAGCAGTACTTC
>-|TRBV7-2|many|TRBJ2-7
CASSRDPTTPYAQYF
TGTGCCAGCAGCCGCGACCCAACTACGCCCTACGCGCAGTACTTC
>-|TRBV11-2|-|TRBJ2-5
CASSLVNLPGETQYF
TGTGCCAGCAGCTTAGTTAACCTCCCCGGGGAGACCCAGTACTTC
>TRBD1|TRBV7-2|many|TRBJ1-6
CASSLTGDGSPLHF
TGTGCCAGCAGCCTGACAGGGGATGGTTCACCCCTCCACTTT
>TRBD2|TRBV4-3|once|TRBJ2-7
CASSQDSLGGLAGVREYKQYF
TGCGCCAGCAGCCAAGACTCTCTAGGGGGACTAGCGGGAGTAAGAGAGTACAAGCAGTACTTC
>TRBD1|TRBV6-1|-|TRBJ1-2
CASSGGDRVGYGYTF
TGTGCCAGCAGTGGAGGGGACAGGGTGGGCTATGGCTACACCTTC
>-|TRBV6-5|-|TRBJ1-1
CASIRQFNLVTEAFF
TGTGCCAGCATCAGACAGTTCAATCTGGTCACTGAAGCTTTCTTT
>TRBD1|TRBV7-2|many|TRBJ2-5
CASSPTGRRETQYF
TGTGCCAGCAGCCCGACAGGGAGAAGGGAGACCCAGTACTTC
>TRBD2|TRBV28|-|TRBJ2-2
CASSLSGEGTGELFF
TGTGCCAGCAGTTTATCCGGGGAGGGCACCGGGGAGCTGTTTTTT
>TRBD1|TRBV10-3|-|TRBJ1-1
CAIRGQENTEAFF
TGTGCCATCAGGGGACAGGAGAACACTGAAGCTTTCTTT
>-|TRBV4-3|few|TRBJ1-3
CASSQVGGGNTIYF
TGCGCCAGCAGCCAAGTGGGGGGAGGAAACACCATATATTTT
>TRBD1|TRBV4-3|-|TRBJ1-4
CASSQDSVTGTGEVLNEKLFF
TGCGCCAGCAGCCAAGATTCGGTAACCGGGACAGGGGAAGTTCTTAATGAAAAACTGTTTTTT
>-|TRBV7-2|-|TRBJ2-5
CASSLARETQYF
TGTGCCAGCAGCTTAGCCAGAGAGACCCAGTACTTC
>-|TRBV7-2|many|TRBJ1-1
CASSVQVNTEAFF
TGTGCCAGCAGCGTTCAGGTGAACACTGAAGCTTTCTTT
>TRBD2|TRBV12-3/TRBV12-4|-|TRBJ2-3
CASSLVLAGGDTQYF
TGTGCCAGCAGTTTAGTCCTAGCGGGAGGGGATACGCAGTATTTT
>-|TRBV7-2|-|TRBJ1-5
CASSSRGDQPQHF
TGTGCCAGCAGCTCAAGGGGGGATCAGCCCCAGCATTTT